The subject of this entry is one T cell receptor beta chain. In the original processing: Cell counts per sample came from amplifying reference gene primers. Assay: immunoSEQ multiplex PCR; the TCRdb copy retains only in-frame clones and omits some. That table is the source of V, J and clone size, and D and trimming were worked out from the DNA. The sample shows about 310,000 clones, 87% of them seen only once. This sample was taken from a study of blood T cell repertoires in COVID-19. Study as a whole: Samples taken during acute and convalescent COVID-19 were collected in the United States, Italy and Spain. PBMCs, B-cell-depleted T cells, or T cells were the source of the cDNA or gDNA that made up the material.

This TCR came from a man between 50 and 59 years old with active or convalescent COVID-19. The specimen was peripheral blood.

The CDR3 bases are TGTGCCAGCGGATCTGGGGGGGGTAGCAATCAGCCCCAGCATTTT. Protein: CASGSGGGSNQPQHF. V usage is TRBV28 and J usage is TRBJ1-5; D is perhaps TRBD1 (5 bases). CDR3 length equals 15 residues. V lost 8 bases to trimming and J lost 0 bases, with 14 bases between them. The V gene's germline CDR1 is MDHEN and CDR2 SYDVKM.